A selection of T cell receptor beta chains follows, all from one sample in a study of control samples from healthy donors and cancer patients. Only in-frame clones appear in the TCRdb table, and some are missing; sequencing was by immunoSEQ multiplex PCR. The table has around 93,000 clones, about 90% seen once. Sequenced material: blood. These receptors were obtained from a man younger than 45 in good health. Each CDR3 is given with its conserved first and last residue.

v_gene,j_gene,len,CDR3aa
TRBV3-1/TRBV3-2,TRBJ1-1,14,CASSQTGVGTEAFF
TRBV12-5,TRBJ1-1,14,CASGLGSRGTEAFF
TRBV6-6,TRBJ1-6,15,CASSPDSLLNSPLHF
TRBV11-2,TRBJ2-7,13,CASSTDWPYEQYF
TRBV18,TRBJ1-1,15,CASSPSQGSTTEAFF
TRBV19,TRBJ2-3,13,CASSIAGGDTQYF
TRBV6-6,TRBJ1-2,14,CASSYWGAENGYTF
TRBV19,TRBJ1-3,14,CASTQGSSGNTIYF
TRBV24-1,TRBJ2-7,15,CATSDYRDNSYEQYF
TRBV5-4,TRBJ2-7,14,CASSLGWREGEQYF
TRBV12-3/TRBV12-4,TRBJ1-2,12,CASTDRDYGYTF
TRBV25-1,TRBJ2-3,15,CASSVGQGAADTQYF
TRBV3-1/TRBV3-2,TRBJ2-3,20,CASSPTQGWRGPTATDTQYF
TRBV28,TRBJ1-3,13,CASSPRGGNTIYF
TRBV6-4,TRBJ2-1,15,CASSDFSGNYNEQFF
TRBV28,TRBJ2-7,15,CASSLSQVRGYEQYF
TRBV20-1,TRBJ2-5,11,CSSGPEETQYF
TRBV4-1,TRBJ2-7,14,CASSLRTGGSEQYF
TRBV5-6,TRBJ2-7,13,CASSLFSGKEQYF
TRBV18,TRBJ1-5,16,CASSPQAGGAGQPQHF
TRBV2,TRBJ2-7,14,CASSERDRGHEQYF
TRBV5-8,TRBJ2-1,15,CASSLVASGSYEQFF
TRBV12-3/TRBV12-4,TRBJ1-6,12,CASGKTRSPLHF
TRBV3-1/TRBV3-2,TRBJ2-2,11,CASSQPGELFF
TRBV6-4,TRBJ2-1,12,CASSGQYNEQFF
TRBV18,TRBJ2-1,16,CASSPPVTGTYNEQFF
TRBV7-3,TRBJ1-2,16,CASSIDGTGPFYGYTF
TRBV9,TRBJ1-2,15,CASSPRDKIFYGYTF